One and the same sample provided the 20 T cell receptor beta chains below, sequenced in a study of T cells in Graves' hyperthyroidism and ophthalmopathy. RNA transcripts served as the template for amplifying TCR beta CDR3 regions. An initial round of RT-PCR targeting the TCR CDR3 relied on the HTBI primer set. MiXCR was run by TCRdb on the multiplex PCR reads, yielding one entry per CDR3 protein. The sample consists of roughly 500,000 distinct CDR3 sequences, approximately 15% of them appearing once. The material sequenced was blood. These receptors were taken from a woman aged 25-40 years with Graves' hyperthyroidism that later progressed to Graves' ophthalmopathy.

This clonotype was detected ten times or more. In DNA form, the CDR3 reads TGCAGTGCTGGACTAGTAAGCACAGATACGCAGTATTTT. Translating gives CSAGLVSTDTQYF. This chain uses TRBV20-1 with TRBJ2-3; 7 nucleotides line up with TRBD2. V gave up 5 bases and J gave up 0 bases; unmatched junction bases: 2. The germline V gene encodes CDR1 DFQATT and CDR2 SNEGSKA (reference sequence). The CDR3 runs to 13 residues.

On this clonotype: A much more abundant neighbour one base away suggests this may be a read error. The genes are TRBV7-2 and TRBJ2-3; 8 bases are a match to TRBD2. CDR3 length: 15 residues. Germline V gene sequence: CDR1 SGHTA, CDR2 FQGNSA. With 1 base clipped from V and 5 bases from J, the junction kept 5 bases outside the gene matches. CDR3: CASSLGTSQGDTQYF. The CDR3, as DNA: TGTGCCAGCAGCTTAGGGACTAGCCAGGGAGATACGCAGTATTTT.

The V call is TRBV7-9, the J call TRBJ1-5; D is undetermined. V was shortened by 6 bases and J by 1 base, with 7 bases between the two germline ends. This CDR3 spans 13 amino acids. Germline CDR1 is SEHNR and CDR2 is FQNEAQ (reference sequence). The CDR3, as DNA: TGTGCCAGCAGGGCCCAGAGCAATCAGCCCCAGCATTTT. Protein: CASRAQSNQPQHF.

The V gene is TRBV20-1, the J gene TRBJ1-1, with 7 bases that match TRBD1. Germline V gives CDR1 DFQATT, CDR2 SNEGSKA (reference sequence). CDR3 length equals 12 residues. The chain's CDR3 is CRGREGAGEAFF. DNA for the CDR3: TGCAGGGGAAGAGAGGGGGCGGGAGAAGCTTTCTTT.

This clonotype was detected only a few times. The chain is built from TRBV10-3 and TRBJ2-3; D unclear. CDR1 is ENHRY, CDR2 SYGVKD, per germline. The CDR3 runs to 16 residues. The V and J ends lost 5 bases and 5 bases respectively, with 20 bases between them. Here the CDR3 DNA reads TGTGCCATCAGTAATTTGGTGGCAGGTGGTGGAGATACGCAGTATTTT. It codes for CAISNLVAGGGDTQYF.

This chain uses TRBV11-3 with TRBJ1-4; D perhaps matches TRBD1 (5 bases). Germline lookup yields CDR1 SGHNT and CDR2 YENEEA. This CDR3 contains 14 residues. The V end lost 4 bases, the J end lost 3 bases, and 9 bases lay between the germline ends. The CDR3 DNA sequence: TGTGCCAGCAGCTACACAGGCTCTAATGAAAAACTGTTTTTT. Amino acid sequence: CASSYTGSNEKLFF.

This clonotype has a count of ten or more. The V call is TRBV20-1, the J call TRBJ2-2; 8 positions match TRBD2. The germline gives CDR1 DFQATT, CDR2 SNEGSKA (reference sequence). CDR3 length: 13 residues. The J segment lost 3 bases and the V segment lost 5 bases, leaving 2 bases of the junction unmatched. The CDR3 protein is CSAGGRYTGELFF. In nucleotides, the CDR3 is TGCAGTGCTGGCGGGAGGTACACCGGGGAGCTGTTTTTT.

This clonotype was seen ten or more times. V gene TRBV6-1 combines with J gene TRBJ2-7; TRBD2 matches 11 bases. The V segment lost 3 bases and the J segment 5 bases; nucleotides outside the gene matches: 3. This CDR3 region has 14 residues. Germline V gene data show CDR1 as MNHNS and CDR2 as SASEGT. The CDR3 is CASSEVAGGDEQYF. The CDR3 nucleotides are TGTGCCAGCAGTGAGGTAGCGGGAGGGGACGAGCAGTACTTC.

Points on this clonotype: Its ends do not fully match the called genes, so a read error is possible. The V gene is TRBV11-2, the J gene TRBJ1-1; 9 bases agree with TRBD1. CDR3 length equals 15 residues. The V gene's germline CDR1 is SGHAT and CDR2 FQNNGV. As DNA, the CDR3 is TGTGCCAGCAGCTCCCAGGGACAGGGAAGAGCTGAAGGTTTCTTT. Its protein is CASSSQGQGRAEGFF.

This clonotype was seen ten or more times. V gene TRBV12-3 or TRBV12-4 combines with J gene TRBJ2-7; 11 bases fit TRBD2. V lost 4 bases, J lost 4 bases, and 12 bases stayed unmatched. The CDR3 has 17 amino acids. CDR3 sequence reads: CASSSLGPGLAVYEQYF. The CDR3 coding sequence is TGTGCCAGCAGTTCGCTCGGTCCGGGACTAGCGGTGTACGAGCAGTACTTC.

This clonotype was detected many times. This chain joins TRBV19 and TRBJ2-5, with a possible D match to TRBD2 (5 bases). This CDR3 comprises 14 residues. Between the trimmed V and J ends, which lost 3 bases and 5 bases, there was a span of 13 bases. Germline V gene data show CDR1 as LNHDA and CDR2 as SQIVND (reference sequence). The CDR3 here is CASSILAGGETQYF. DNA of the CDR3: TGTGCCAGTAGTATTCTTGCGGGTGGGGAGACCCAGTACTTC.

This clonotype was observed at least ten times. This chain links TRBV7-8 with TRBJ2-3; 7 nucleotides line up with TRBD2. CDR1 is SGHVS and CDR2 is FQNEAQ in the germline V gene. The trim removed 5 bases at V and 2 bases at J, leaving 7 bases unmatched. The CDR3 is 15 amino acids. The CDR3 DNA reads as TGTGCCAGCAGCCTTAACGGGGGGAACACAGATACGCAGTATTTT. This sequence encodes CASSLNGGNTDTQYF.

Ten or more counts support this clonotype. V is TRBV6-1 and J is TRBJ2-1; a possible D gene is TRBD2 (6 bases). In germline, CDR1 is MNHNS, CDR2 SASEGT. CDR3 length equals 12 residues. V was cut by 4 bases and J by 5 bases, with 6 bases left in between. The CDR3 coding sequence is TGTGCCAGCAGTGCGGGGGACAATGAGCAGTTCTTC. As protein: CASSAGDNEQFF.

A word on this clonotype: It may be a read error: a sequence one base away is much more abundant. This chain's CDR3 is CASSQDRTYTDTQYF. CDR3 coding DNA: TGTGCCAGCAGCCAGGACAGGACCTACACAGATACGCAGTATTTT. The V gene is TRBV11-2, the J gene TRBJ2-3, with 7 bases lining up with TRBD1. This CDR3 has 15 amino acids. Germline V lookup: CDR1 SGHAT, CDR2 FQNNGV. The ends lost 5 bases at V and 2 bases at J; junction bases unmatched: 7.

This clonotype was observed at least ten times. V is TRBV12-3 or TRBV12-4 and J is TRBJ1-2, with 8 positions matching TRBD1. V dropped 3 bases and J dropped 6; count of bases not matched to a gene: 3. The CDR3 loop spans 13 amino acids. The CDR3 here is CASSFRTGNGYTF. In nucleotides, the CDR3 is TGTGCCAGCAGTTTCAGGACAGGGAATGGCTACACCTTC.

This clonotype was detected many times. The chain carries TRBV7-8 and TRBJ2-7, with D unclear. This CDR3 has 14 amino acids. Germline V gives CDR1 SGHVS, CDR2 FQNEAQ. Trimming left V 4 bases short and J 4 bases short, with 14 bases between. Here the CDR3 DNA reads TGTGCCAGCAGCTCCCGCCTAACTCTGTACGAGCAGTACTTC. Encoded protein: CASSSRLTLYEQYF.

This clonotype was seen many times. This chain connects TRBV20-1 to TRBJ2-5; unclear D gene. The length of the CDR3 is 11 residues. The ends were cut back, 6 bases at V and 5 bases at J, with 10 bases in the middle. CDR1 and CDR2 from the germline V gene are DFQATT and SNEGSKA (reference sequence). The CDR3 coding sequence is TGCAGTGCGACCCCCAAGGAGACCCAGTACTTC. Amino acids: CSATPKETQYF.

This clonotype was detected many times. The V gene is TRBV24-1, the J gene TRBJ2-5; 8 bases line up with TRBD1. Per germline, CDR1 KGHDR and CDR2 SFDVKD. The CDR3 has 13 amino acids. J was trimmed by 3 bases and V by 10 bases; bases with no gene match: 6. In nucleotides, the CDR3 is TGTGCCACAGGACAGGGAGCGAAAGAGACCCAGTACTTC. Protein product: CATGQGAKETQYF.

This clonotype was seen only a few times. V gene TRBV7-2 combines with J gene TRBJ2-3; D unclear. Trimming removed 5 bases from V and 1 base from J, with 13 bases in between. CDR3 length: 15 residues. Germline V CDR1 and CDR2: SGHTA, FQGNSA. The CDR3 coding sequence is TGTGCCAGCAGCCGGGCTACTTTACGCACAGATACGCAGTATTTT. Encoded protein: CASSRATLRTDTQYF. Full variable domain (outside the CDR3, taken from reference TRBV7-2 and TRBJ2-3): GAGVSQSPSNKVTEKGKDVELRCDPISGHTALYWYRQSLGQGLEFLIYFQGNSAPDKSGLPSDRFSAERTGGSVSTLTIQRTQQEDSAVYLCASSRATLRTDTQYFGPGTRLTVL.

This clonotype was observed a handful of times. This chain uses TRBV7-9 with TRBJ2-1, with 10 bases aligning to TRBD2. This CDR3 contains 16 residues. Trimming cost V 4 bases and J 2 bases; bases outside gene matches: 5. The V gene's germline CDR1 is SEHNR and CDR2 FQNEAQ (reference sequence). As DNA, the CDR3 is TGTGCCAGCAGCTCCCCGGGACTAGCGCCCTACAATGAGCAGTTCTTC. This translates into CASSSPGLAPYNEQFF.